This record concerns one TCR beta chain sequence. The J segment lost 4 bases and the V segment lost 1 base, leaving 1 base of the junction unmatched. The CDR3 extends over 14 amino acids. The germline V gene encodes CDR1 SGDLS and CDR2 YYNGEE. Libraries were prepared by immunoSEQ multiplex PCR; TCRdb keeps only in-frame clonotypes and omits some of them. The sample yields about 76,000 clones, around 86% seen once. This specimen comes from a study of control samples from healthy donors and cancer patients. This chain connects TRBV9 to TRBJ1-5; TRBD1 agrees at 8 bases. This receptor was identified in a woman between 50 and 59 years old with colorectal cancer. Sequenced material: PBMCs. CDR3 coding DNA: TGTGCCAGCAGCGTATACAGGGGGAATCAGCCCCAGCATTTT. It codes for CASSVYRGNQPQHF.